A selection of T cell receptor beta chains follows, all from one sample in a study of T cell changes during pregnancy in multiple sclerosis. The table came from immunoSEQ multiplex PCR; TCRdb's copy has only in-frame clones and leaves some out. Here the sample spans 50,000 to 80,000 clones, over 85% being singletons. The material was peripheral blood, obtained in the second trimester of pregnancy. Receptor source: a female donor with multiple sclerosis, enrolled in a pregnancy study. The CDR3 runs from the conserved cysteine through the conserved F or W. Each record gives: V gene, J gene, clone size, D gene, CDR3 DNA, CDR3 protein. A D gene is named only where the DNA matches it firmly. Size is stated for part of the rows, as once, few or many counts, or as a class when the clone is expanded.

V gene: TRBV5-6; J gene: TRBJ2-1; clone size: -; D gene: -; CDR3 DNA: TGTGCCAGCAGCTTGGGGGGGGTTTCGGTCAGCGGTCTCTTCTTC; CDR3 protein: CASSLGGVSVSGLFF
V gene: TRBV28; J gene: TRBJ1-1; clone size: -; D gene: TRBD1; CDR3 DNA: TGTGCCAGCTATTCCGGACAGGGGGACACTGAAGCTTTCTTT; CDR3 protein: CASYSGQGDTEAFF
V gene: TRBV5-1; J gene: TRBJ1-2; clone size: -; D gene: TRBD1; CDR3 DNA: TGCGCCAGCAGATGGACAGGGGCTCTCGAGGGCTACACCTTC; CDR3 protein: CASRWTGALEGYTF
V gene: TRBV9; J gene: TRBJ2-6; clone size: once; D gene: -; CDR3 DNA: TGTGCCAGCAGCAGAGCTGGGGCCAACGTCCTGACTTTC; CDR3 protein: CASSRAGANVLTF
V gene: TRBV29-1; J gene: TRBJ1-2; clone size: -; D gene: TRBD1; CDR3 DNA: TGCAGCGGAAGATCACAGGGGAACGGCTACACCTTC; CDR3 protein: CSGRSQGNGYTF
V gene: TRBV4-1; J gene: TRBJ2-1; clone size: -; D gene: -; CDR3 DNA: TGCGCCAGCAGCAGGGGGACGGGGGGACGTACGAATGAGCAGTTCTTC; CDR3 protein: CASSRGTGGRTNEQFF
V gene: TRBV29-1; J gene: TRBJ2-7; clone size: -; D gene: TRBD1; CDR3 DNA: TGCAGCGTGACAGGGGGCTACGAGCAGTACTTC; CDR3 protein: CSVTGGYEQYF
V gene: TRBV6-1; J gene: TRBJ2-5; clone size: -; D gene: TRBD2; CDR3 DNA: TGTGCCAGCAGCGTCAGAGCGGGGTCCGGGACCCAGTACTTC; CDR3 protein: CASSVRAGSGTQYF
V gene: TRBV11-2; J gene: TRBJ2-7; clone size: -; D gene: TRBD2; CDR3 DNA: TGTGCCAGCAGCTCAACCACCCGACTAGCGGGATACGAGCAGTACTTC; CDR3 protein: CASSSTTRLAGYEQYF
V gene: TRBV7-9; J gene: TRBJ2-2; clone size: -; D gene: TRBD1; CDR3 DNA: TGTGCCAGCAGCCCAACATGGGGACAGGGGAAGACCGGGGAGCTGTTTTTT; CDR3 protein: CASSPTWGQGKTGELFF
V gene: TRBV5-5; J gene: TRBJ1-2; clone size: -; D gene: TRBD1; CDR3 DNA: TGTGCCAGCAGCTCGGCCCCCGGGACAGGGAATGGCTACACCTTC; CDR3 protein: CASSSAPGTGNGYTF
V gene: TRBV10-2; J gene: TRBJ1-2; clone size: once; D gene: -; CDR3 DNA: TGCGCCAGCAGTGAGTCGAGATGGAGTAAGATGAGAACCTTC; CDR3 protein: CASSESRWSKMRTF
V gene: TRBV2; J gene: TRBJ2-7; clone size: -; D gene: -; CDR3 DNA: TGTGCCAGCAGTGAAATTGCAGGCGCCTACGAGCAGTACTTC; CDR3 protein: CASSEIAGAYEQYF
V gene: TRBV7-2; J gene: TRBJ1-1; clone size: once; D gene: -; CDR3 DNA: TGTGCCAGCAGCGGGGGGTTCTGGGGTGAAGCTTTCTTT; CDR3 protein: CASSGGFWGEAFF
V gene: TRBV18; J gene: TRBJ2-6; clone size: -; D gene: -; CDR3 DNA: TGTGCCAGCTCCCCGTTCTCTGGGGCCAACGTCCTGACTTTC; CDR3 protein: CASSPFSGANVLTF
V gene: TRBV19; J gene: TRBJ2-3; clone size: -; D gene: TRBD2; CDR3 DNA: TGTGCCGCCGGATTAGCGGGAGGGATAGATACGCAGTATTTT; CDR3 protein: CAAGLAGGIDTQYF
V gene: TRBV4-1; J gene: TRBJ2-1; clone size: -; D gene: TRBD2; CDR3 DNA: TGCGCCAGCAGCCAAGACGCGGGAGAATCCTACAATGAGCAGTTCTTC; CDR3 protein: CASSQDAGESYNEQFF
V gene: TRBV10-1; J gene: TRBJ2-1; clone size: -; D gene: -; CDR3 DNA: TGCGCCAGCAGTGAGGCAGGGGTTTCCAACTCCTACAATGAGCAGTTCTTC; CDR3 protein: CASSEAGVSNSYNEQFF
V gene: TRBV6-5; J gene: TRBJ1-5; clone size: -; D gene: -; CDR3 DNA: TGTGCCAGCAGTCCTGACAGTAATAGCAATCAGCCCCAGCATTTT; CDR3 protein: CASSPDSNSNQPQHF
V gene: TRBV5-1; J gene: TRBJ2-5; clone size: -; D gene: TRBD2; CDR3 DNA: TGCGCCAGCAGCCCTGGGCTCCGGACTAGCGGGCAAGAGACCCAGTACTTC; CDR3 protein: CASSPGLRTSGQETQYF
V gene: TRBV5-4; J gene: TRBJ1-4; clone size: -; D gene: -; CDR3 DNA: TGTGCCAGCAGCTTGGCTCTTGGGCACGAAAAACTGTTTTTT; CDR3 protein: CASSLALGHEKLFF
V gene: TRBV6-5; J gene: TRBJ2-7; clone size: -; D gene: TRBD2; CDR3 DNA: TGTGCCAGCAGGAAAAGCGGGAATCACTACGAGCAGTACTTC; CDR3 protein: CASRKSGNHYEQYF
V gene: TRBV12-1; J gene: TRBJ2-1; clone size: once; D gene: -; CDR3 DNA: TGTGCCAGCAGCTTTCGGGGAAAGTCCTACAATGAGCAGTTCTTC; CDR3 protein: CASSFRGKSYNEQFF
V gene: TRBV28; J gene: TRBJ2-1; clone size: -; D gene: -; CDR3 DNA: TGTGCCACCCTCCCGCCCGAGCACAATGAGCAGTTCTTC; CDR3 protein: CATLPPEHNEQFF
V gene: TRBV28; J gene: TRBJ2-3; clone size: -; D gene: TRBD1; CDR3 DNA: TGTGCCAGCAGCGACACAGGGGATATCACAGATACGCAGTATTTT; CDR3 protein: CASSDTGDITDTQYF
V gene: TRBV2; J gene: TRBJ1-4; clone size: once; D gene: -; CDR3 DNA: TGTGCCAGGGCCCAGGGAAGGGATGAAAAACTGTTTTTT; CDR3 protein: CARAQGRDEKLFF
V gene: TRBV27; J gene: TRBJ2-6; clone size: once; D gene: TRBD2; CDR3 DNA: TGTGCCAGCAGTTTATCCGCGGGAGCTGGGGCCAACGTCCTGACTTTC; CDR3 protein: CASSLSAGAGANVLTF
V gene: TRBV6-5; J gene: TRBJ2-5; clone size: -; D gene: TRBD1; CDR3 DNA: TGTGCCAGCAGTTGGGGACAGTTACAAGAGACCCAGTACTTC; CDR3 protein: CASSWGQLQETQYF
V gene: TRBV19; J gene: TRBJ2-3; clone size: -; D gene: -; CDR3 DNA: TGTGCCAGTATGCTTGCGGGTGGCACAGATACGCAGTATTTT; CDR3 protein: CASMLAGGTDTQYF